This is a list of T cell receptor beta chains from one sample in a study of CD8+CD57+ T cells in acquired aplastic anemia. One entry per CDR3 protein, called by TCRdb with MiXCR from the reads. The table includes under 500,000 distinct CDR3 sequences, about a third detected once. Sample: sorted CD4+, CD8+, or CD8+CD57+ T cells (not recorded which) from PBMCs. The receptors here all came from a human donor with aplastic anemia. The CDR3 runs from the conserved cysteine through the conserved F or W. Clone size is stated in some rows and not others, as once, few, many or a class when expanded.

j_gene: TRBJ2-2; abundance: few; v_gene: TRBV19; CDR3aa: CAGWRLDQSGGELFF
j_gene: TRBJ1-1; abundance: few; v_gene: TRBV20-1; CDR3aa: CSATLPSRRTEAFF
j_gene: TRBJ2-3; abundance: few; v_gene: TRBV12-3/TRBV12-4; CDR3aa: CASNRDRQGPQYF
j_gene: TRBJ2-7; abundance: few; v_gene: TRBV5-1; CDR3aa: CASSLTGLAGDEQYF
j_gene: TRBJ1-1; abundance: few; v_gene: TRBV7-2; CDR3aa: CASGRRGADTEAFF
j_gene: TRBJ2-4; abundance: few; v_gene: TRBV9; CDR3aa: CASSVAVGLAKNIQYF
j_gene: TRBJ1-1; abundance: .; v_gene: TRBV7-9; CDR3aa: CASSPPLLGTEAFF
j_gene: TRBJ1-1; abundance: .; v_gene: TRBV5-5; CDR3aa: CASSLAQPTEAFF
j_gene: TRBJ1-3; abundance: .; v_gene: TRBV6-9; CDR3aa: CASRKNRETGNTIYF
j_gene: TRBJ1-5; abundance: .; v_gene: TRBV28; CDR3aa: CASREKGRWVQPQHF
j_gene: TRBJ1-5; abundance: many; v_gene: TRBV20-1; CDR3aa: CSAYGTGRLNQPQHF
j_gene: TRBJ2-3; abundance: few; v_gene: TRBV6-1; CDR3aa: CASRKPLAGGDTQYF
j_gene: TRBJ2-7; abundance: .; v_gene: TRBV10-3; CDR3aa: CASRQLGSMGNEQYF
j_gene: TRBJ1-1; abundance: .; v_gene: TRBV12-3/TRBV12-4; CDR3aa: CASSLIGKVMNTEAFF
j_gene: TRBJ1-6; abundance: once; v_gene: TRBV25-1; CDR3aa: CASSLTGGEEPLHF